The 16 T cell receptor beta chains presented below share a single source sample, sequenced in a study of response to subunit inactivated influenza vaccine. Via MiXCR, TCRdb re-called the RT-PCR reads, giving one row per CDR3 protein. This table has roughly 790,000 distinct CDR3 sequences, approximately 22% appearing once. Sequencing used PBMCs from blood, obtained roughly 5 days after vaccination. The source is a man over 45 who received an inactivated influenza vaccine.

This clonotype was picked up a small number of times. The chain employs TRBV29-1 and TRBJ2-7, with unresolved D. The CDR3 is 14 amino acids. V was shortened by 4 bases and J by 2 bases, with 15 bases between the two germline ends. The germline V gene has CDR1 SQVTM and CDR2 ANQGSEA. The DNA of the CDR3 is TGCAGCGTTGTTGGTATGCTCTCACCCTACGAGCAGTACTTC. Protein product: CSVVGMLSPYEQYF.

The chain carries TRBV20-1 and TRBJ1-1; D is ambiguous. This CDR3 spans 14 amino acids. Germline-derived CDR1 and CDR2 are DFQATT and SNEGSKA (reference sequence). Trimming cost V 2 bases and J 5 bases, with 15 bases left between them. The CDR3 spells CSARPPTGETEAFF. CDR3 in DNA: TGCAGTGCTAGACCACCGACCGGGGAGACTGAAGCTTTCTTT.

The genes are TRBV5-1 and TRBJ2-2, with TRBD2 matching over 7 bases. Looked up from germline, CDR1 is SGHRS and CDR2 is YFSETQ. The CDR3 loop spans 15 amino acids. Trimming cost V 6 bases and J 2 bases; bases outside gene matches: 7. CDR3 sequence reads: CASTLRGDNTGELFF. The CDR3 DNA sequence: TGCGCCAGCACCCTACGGGGGGACAACACCGGGGAGCTGTTTTTT.

The V call is TRBV2, the J call TRBJ2-7; 9 bases fit TRBD1. The V gene's germline CDR1 is SNHLY and CDR2 FYNNEI. With 7 bases clipped from V and 3 bases from J, the junction kept 4 bases outside the gene matches. CDR3 size: 13 residues. For the CDR3, the DNA is TGTGCCAGCACAAAGGACAGGGGCTACGAGCAGTACTTC. Its translation: CASTKDRGYEQYF.

This sequence joins TRBV30 and TRBJ2-1; D not resolved. Germline V gene sequence: CDR1 GTSNPN, CDR2 SVGIG (reference sequence). Trimming left V 3 bases short and J 5 bases short, with 14 bases between. The CDR3 length is 14 residues. The CDR3 nucleotides read TGTGCCTGGAGCCTACTCCTGGGAAACAATGAGCAGTTCTTC. It encodes CAWSLLLGNNEQFF.

The rearrangement uses TRBV7-2 and TRBJ2-1; a possible D gene is TRBD2 (5 bases). The CDR3 totals 16 residues. Trimming removed 5 bases from V and 0 bases from J, with 14 bases in between. Germline V CDR1 and CDR2: SGHTA, FQGNSA. CDR3 region: CASSGIARSSYNEQFF. The DNA of the CDR3 is TGTGCCAGCAGCGGCATAGCGCGATCCTCCTACAATGAGCAGTTCTTC.

This sequence joins TRBV5-1 and TRBJ2-7, with 9 nucleotides matching TRBD1. The junction had 8 bases not matched to a gene; V was cut back by 4 bases and J by 3 bases. CDR3 length: 15 amino acids. CDR1 is SGHRS, CDR2 YFSETQ, per germline. CDR3 region: CASSMTGGKGYEQYF. The CDR3 DNA reads as TGCGCCAGCAGCATGACAGGGGGGAAGGGCTACGAGCAGTACTTC. The full variable domain, its missing parts supplied by reference TRBV5-1 and TRBJ2-7, is KAGVTQTPRYLIKTRGQQVTLSCSPISGHRSVSWYQQTPGQGLQFLFEYFSETQRNKGNFPGRFSGRQFSNSRSEMNVSTLELGDSALYLCASSMTGGKGYEQYFGPGTRLTVT.

CDR3 loop: CSAIAGTNSPLHF. CDR3 nucleotide sequence: TGCAGTGCCATTGCAGGGACTAATTCACCCCTCCACTTT. The chain couples TRBV20-1 to TRBJ1-6; tentative D call: TRBD1 (5 bases). This CDR3 is 13 amino acids long. Germline assignment: CDR1 DFQATT and CDR2 SNEGSKA (reference sequence). The V and J ends lost 6 bases and 6 bases respectively, with 12 bases between them.

This clonotype was picked up a small number of times. The chain links TRBV28 to TRBJ2-5; TRBD2 is a possible D gene (6 bases). This CDR3 spans 15 amino acids. V gave up 3 bases and J gave up 5 bases, with 16 bases separating them. From germline, CDR1 is MDHEN and CDR2 SYDVKM. The CDR3 loop reads CASSLAGHSGETQYF. The CDR3 bases are TGTGCCAGCAGTTTGGCGGGGCATTCGGGGGAGACCCAGTACTTC.

This clonotype was recorded a few times. The V gene is TRBV5-1, the J gene TRBJ2-7; TRBD2 aligns across 9 bases. This CDR3 is 15 amino acids long. V lost 0 bases, J lost 7 bases, and 8 bases stayed unmatched. Germline V gives CDR1 SGHRS, CDR2 YFSETQ. CDR3 DNA: TGCGCCAGCAGCTTGGGACTAGCGGAGACGGGAGAGCAGTACTTC. Its protein product is CASSLGLAETGEQYF.

This clonotype was observed a few times. V usage is TRBV12-3 or TRBV12-4 and J usage is TRBJ2-1; D may match TRBD1 or TRBD2 (5 bases each). The CDR3 has 15 amino acids. V lost 6 bases to trimming and J lost 1 base, with 13 bases between them. The CDR3 protein is CASSQSGGSYNEQFF. DNA of the CDR3: TGTGCCAGCAGCCAGTCTGGGGGTTCCTACAATGAGCAGTTCTTC.

V usage is TRBV20-1 and J usage is TRBJ2-7; TRBD2 agrees at 10 bases. Per germline, CDR1 DFQATT and CDR2 SNEGSKA (reference sequence). The CDR3 has 15 amino acids. Unmatched junction bases numbered 6, after V lost 0 bases and J lost 4 bases. CDR3: CSARDPSGSGYEQYF. CDR3 bases: TGCAGTGCTAGAGACCCTAGCGGGAGTGGGTACGAGCAGTACTTC.

The rearrangement uses TRBV20-1 and TRBJ2-7, with 8 bases matching TRBD1. The CDR3 length is 17 residues. Germline trimming cut 0 bases from V and 3 bases from J; bases unmatched to any gene: 13. The germline gives CDR1 DFQATT, CDR2 SNEGSKA (reference sequence). CDR3: CSARDPGWQGAIYEQYF. The CDR3, as DNA: TGCAGTGCTAGAGATCCGGGATGGCAGGGGGCTATCTACGAGCAGTACTTC.

There are a few counts of this clonotype. The chain uses TRBV15 and TRBJ2-5; D is possibly TRBD1 (5 bases). The CDR3 extends over 15 amino acids. Germline V gene data show CDR1 as LNHNV and CDR2 as YYDKDF (reference sequence). With 0 bases removed from V and 5 bases from J, the gap between germline ends came to 13 bases. CDR3 nucleotides: TGTGCCACCAGCAGAGATCTAGGCAGGGCGGAGACCCAGTACTTC. Residues: CATSRDLGRAETQYF.

V is TRBV15 and J is TRBJ2-3; D possibly uses TRBD1 or TRBD2 (5 bases each). Per the germline V gene, CDR1 is LNHNV and CDR2 is YYDKDF (reference sequence). This CDR3 has 17 amino acids. V lost 6 bases to trimming and J lost 0 bases, with 19 bases between them. The CDR3 loop is CATSQSPGPLSTDTQYF. CDR3 DNA sequence: TGTGCCACCAGTCAATCCCCGGGACCCCTCAGCACAGATACGCAGTATTTT. Looking up the rest from reference TRBV15 and TRBJ2-3 gives the full variable domain: DAMVIQNPRYQVTQFGKPVTLSCSQTLNHNVMYWYQQKSSQAPKLLFHYYDKDFNNEADTPDNFQSRRPNTSFCFLDIRSPGLGDTAMYLCATSQSPGPLSTDTQYFGPGTRLTVL.

This clonotype has only a few counts. This chain uses TRBV12-3 or TRBV12-4 with TRBJ2-1; D possibly corresponds to TRBD2 (7 bases). This CDR3 has 15 amino acids. The V end lost 6 bases, the J end lost 6 bases, and 18 bases lay between the germline ends. CDR3 sequence (DNA): TGTGCCAGCAGCCGACTAGCCGGAGGGGGCAATGAGCAGTTCTTC. Encoded protein: CASSRLAGGGNEQFF.